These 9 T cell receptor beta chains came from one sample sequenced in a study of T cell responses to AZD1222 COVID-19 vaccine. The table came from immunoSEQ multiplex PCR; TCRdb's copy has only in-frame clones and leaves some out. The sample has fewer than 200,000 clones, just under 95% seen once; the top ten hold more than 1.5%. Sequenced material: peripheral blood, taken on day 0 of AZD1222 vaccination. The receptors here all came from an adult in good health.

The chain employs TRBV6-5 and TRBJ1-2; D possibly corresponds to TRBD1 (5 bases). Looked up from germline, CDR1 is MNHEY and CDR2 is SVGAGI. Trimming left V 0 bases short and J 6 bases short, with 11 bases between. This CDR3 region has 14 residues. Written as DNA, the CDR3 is TGTGCCAGCAGTTACTCCCAGGGTACGCATGGCTACACCTTC. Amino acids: CASSYSQGTHGYTF.

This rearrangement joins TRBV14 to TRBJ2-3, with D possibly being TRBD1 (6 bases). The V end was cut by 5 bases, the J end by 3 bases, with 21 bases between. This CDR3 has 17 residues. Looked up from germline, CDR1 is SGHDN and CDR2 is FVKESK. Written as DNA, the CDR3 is TGTGCCAGCAGCGCCCACTCAACAGGGAGAGTAACAGATACGCAGTATTTT. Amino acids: CASSAHSTGRVTDTQYF.

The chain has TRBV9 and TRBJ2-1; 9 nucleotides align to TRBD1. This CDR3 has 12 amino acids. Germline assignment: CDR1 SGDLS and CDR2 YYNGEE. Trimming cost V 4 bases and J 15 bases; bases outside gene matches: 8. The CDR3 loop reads CASSQGGQGLFF. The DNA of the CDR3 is TGTGCCAGCAGCCAGGGGGGACAGGGACTGTTCTTC.

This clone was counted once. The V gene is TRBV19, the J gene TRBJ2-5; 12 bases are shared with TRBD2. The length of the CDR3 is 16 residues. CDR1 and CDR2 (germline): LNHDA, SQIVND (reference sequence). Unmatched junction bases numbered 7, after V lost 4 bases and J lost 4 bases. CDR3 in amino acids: CASSKTGLAGLETQYF. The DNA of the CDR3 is TGTGCCAGTAGTAAGACAGGACTAGCGGGACTAGAGACCCAGTACTTC.

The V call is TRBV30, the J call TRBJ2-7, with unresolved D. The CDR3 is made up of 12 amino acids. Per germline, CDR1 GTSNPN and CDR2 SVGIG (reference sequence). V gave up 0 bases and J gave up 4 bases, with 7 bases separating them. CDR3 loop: CAWSVDVYEQYF. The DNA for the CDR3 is TGTGCCTGGAGTGTTGATGTGTACGAGCAGTACTTC.

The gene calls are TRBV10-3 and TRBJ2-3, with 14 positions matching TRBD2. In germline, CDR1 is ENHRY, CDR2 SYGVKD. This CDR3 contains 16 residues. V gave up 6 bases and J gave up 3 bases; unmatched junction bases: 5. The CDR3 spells CAIRPGTSGSTDTQYF. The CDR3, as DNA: TGTGCCATCAGGCCGGGGACTAGCGGGAGTACAGATACGCAGTATTTT.

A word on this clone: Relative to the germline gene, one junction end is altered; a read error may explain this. The CDR3 loop is CASSLGTGGYQETQYF. CDR3 DNA sequence: TGTGCCAGCAGCCTAGGGACCGGCGGGTACCAAGAGACCCAGTACTTC. V usage is TRBV13 and J usage is TRBJ2-5; possibly TRBD1 or TRBD2 for D (5 bases each). This CDR3 is built from 16 residues. CDR1 and CDR2 (germline): PRHDT, FYEKMQ (reference sequence).

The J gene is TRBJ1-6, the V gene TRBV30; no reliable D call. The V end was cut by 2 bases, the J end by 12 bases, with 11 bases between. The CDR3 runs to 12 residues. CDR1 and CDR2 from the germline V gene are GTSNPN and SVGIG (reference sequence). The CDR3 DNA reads TGTGCCTGGAGTTACAGATCCCAACCCCTCCACTTT. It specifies CAWSYRSQPLHF.

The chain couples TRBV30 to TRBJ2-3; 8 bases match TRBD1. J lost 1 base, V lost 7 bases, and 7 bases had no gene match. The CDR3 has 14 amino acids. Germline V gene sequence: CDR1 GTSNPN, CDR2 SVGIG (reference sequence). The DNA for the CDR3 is TGTGCCTCAAGGACAGGGACTGGCACAGATACGCAGTATTTT. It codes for CASRTGTGTDTQYF.